The subject of this entry is one TCR beta chain. In the authors' methods: For nucleated cells, counts were estimated from reference gene primer amplification. Profiling relied on immunoSEQ multiplex PCR, and the TCRdb table lists in-frame clones only, not all of them. V, J and clone size are those of that table, while D and trimming were read from the DNA. The sample includes approximately 53,000 clones, roughly 87% of them seen just once. This specimen belongs to a study of blood T cell repertoires in COVID-19. Study context: Acute and convalescent COVID-19 samples came from the United States, Italy and Spain. PBMCs, B-cell-depleted T cells, or T cells were the source of the cDNA or gDNA that made up the material.

The CDR3 is 18 residues long. V lost 0 bases to trimming and J lost 3 bases; unmatched junction nucleotides: 11. The germline CDR1 and CDR2 sequences are SGHRS and YFSETQ. V gene TRBV5-1 combines with J gene TRBJ2-3, with 9 bases lining up with TRBD2. The source is a woman over 75 with COVID-19, enrolled during active disease. Specimen: peripheral blood. CDR3 coding DNA: TGCGCCAGCAGCTTGGATCCTAGCGGGGCCGGGGTAACAGATACGCAGTATTTT. This codes for CASSLDPSGAGVTDTQYF.